Listed below are T cell receptor beta chains from one sample, sequenced in a study of blood T cell repertoires in COVID-19. Libraries were prepared by immunoSEQ multiplex PCR; TCRdb keeps only in-frame clonotypes and omits some of them. The table records around 55,000 clones, roughly 87% of them present only once. The sequenced sample consisted of peripheral blood. The receptors stem from a man between 35 and 55 years old with COVID-19, enrolled during active disease. The CDR3 runs from the conserved cysteine through the conserved F or W. Fields, in order: V gene, D gene, clone size, J gene, CDR3 protein, CDR3 DNA. A D gene is named only where the DNA matches it firmly. Not all rows give a size; the values are once, few, many and, for expanded clones, a class.

v_call: TRBV28; d_call: TRBD1; clone_size: NA; j_call: TRBJ2-7; cdr3_aa: CASSPGQGGEQYF; cdr3_nt: TGTGCCAGCAGTCCAGGACAGGGCGGCGAGCAGTACTTC
v_call: TRBV28; d_call: NA; clone_size: NA; j_call: TRBJ2-1; cdr3_aa: CASKPTLTSYNEQFF; cdr3_nt: TGTGCCAGCAAACCGACACTCACCTCCTACAATGAGCAGTTCTTC
v_call: TRBV6-5; d_call: TRBD1; clone_size: NA; j_call: TRBJ1-4; cdr3_aa: CASRQTGDGEKLFF; cdr3_nt: TGTGCCAGCAGGCAGACAGGGGACGGCGAAAAACTGTTTTTT
v_call: TRBV28; d_call: NA; clone_size: NA; j_call: TRBJ1-2; cdr3_aa: CASGDNGSGGAYGYTF; cdr3_nt: TGTGCCAGCGGGGACAATGGGTCGGGGGGCGCGTATGGCTACACCTTC
v_call: TRBV15; d_call: NA; clone_size: NA; j_call: TRBJ1-3; cdr3_aa: CATSREGGTHSGNTIYF; cdr3_nt: TGTGCCACCAGCAGAGAAGGCGGGACCCACTCTGGAAACACCATATATTTT
v_call: TRBV6-1; d_call: NA; clone_size: NA; j_call: TRBJ2-7; cdr3_aa: CASSESSIIPYEQYF; cdr3_nt: TGTGCCAGCAGTGAATCCAGTATAATCCCCTACGAGCAGTACTTC
v_call: TRBV25-1; d_call: TRBD2; clone_size: NA; j_call: TRBJ2-1; cdr3_aa: CASSEHGRGSSYNEQFF; cdr3_nt: TGTGCCAGCAGTGAACACGGGAGGGGGAGCTCCTACAATGAGCAGTTCTTC
v_call: TRBV5-5; d_call: NA; clone_size: once; j_call: TRBJ2-2; cdr3_aa: CASSLAQVSGELFF; cdr3_nt: TGTGCCAGCAGCTTGGCGCAGGTCTCCGGGGAGCTGTTTTTT
v_call: TRBV3-1/TRBV3-2; d_call: TRBD2; clone_size: NA; j_call: TRBJ2-3; cdr3_aa: CASSLSGNTQYF; cdr3_nt: TGTGCCAGCAGTCTTAGCGGGAATACGCAGTATTTT
v_call: TRBV6-1; d_call: NA; clone_size: NA; j_call: TRBJ2-7; cdr3_aa: CASSNHYYEQYF; cdr3_nt: TGTGCCAGCAGTAACCACTACTACGAGCAGTACTTC
v_call: TRBV19; d_call: TRBD1; clone_size: NA; j_call: TRBJ2-5; cdr3_aa: CASSPRTGGRETQYF; cdr3_nt: TGTGCCAGTAGTCCACGGACAGGGGGCAGGGAGACCCAGTACTTC
v_call: TRBV19; d_call: TRBD1; clone_size: NA; j_call: TRBJ1-1; cdr3_aa: CATSGTDNTEAFF; cdr3_nt: TGTGCCACCTCCGGGACAGACAACACTGAAGCTTTCTTT
v_call: TRBV2; d_call: TRBD2; clone_size: NA; j_call: TRBJ2-7; cdr3_aa: CASTFSGTLGQYF; cdr3_nt: TGTGCCAGCACCTTTAGCGGGACCCTAGGGCAGTACTTC
v_call: TRBV5-1; d_call: TRBD1; clone_size: NA; j_call: TRBJ2-7; cdr3_aa: CASSGTGGNHEQYF; cdr3_nt: TGCGCCAGCAGCGGAACAGGGGGCAACCACGAGCAGTACTTC
v_call: TRBV18; d_call: TRBD1; clone_size: NA; j_call: TRBJ1-4; cdr3_aa: CASSPRVLDRGPPEKLFF; cdr3_nt: TGTGCCAGCTCACCAAGGGTCCTAGACAGGGGGCCTCCTGAAAAACTGTTTTTT
v_call: TRBV5-1; d_call: NA; clone_size: NA; j_call: TRBJ2-2; cdr3_aa: CASSRQANTGELFF; cdr3_nt: TGCGCCAGCAGCCGACAGGCGAACACCGGGGAGCTGTTTTTT
v_call: TRBV28; d_call: TRBD1; clone_size: once; j_call: TRBJ2-7; cdr3_aa: CASTFGQGRSYEQYF; cdr3_nt: TGTGCCAGCACCTTTGGACAGGGCCGCTCCTACGAGCAGTACTTC
v_call: TRBV7-8; d_call: TRBD1; clone_size: NA; j_call: TRBJ1-1; cdr3_aa: CASSQTGGVGEAFF; cdr3_nt: TGTGCCAGCAGCCAGACAGGGGGCGTAGGTGAAGCTTTCTTT
v_call: TRBV28; d_call: TRBD2; clone_size: NA; j_call: TRBJ2-5; cdr3_aa: CAAGGVGGTYQETQYF; cdr3_nt: TGTGCCGCGGGGGGTGTAGGGGGAACGTACCAAGAGACCCAGTACTTC
v_call: TRBV19; d_call: NA; clone_size: NA; j_call: TRBJ1-1; cdr3_aa: CASSIDPGVWAFF; cdr3_nt: TGTGCCAGTAGTATAGATCCGGGGGTATGGGCTTTCTTT
v_call: TRBV3-1/TRBV3-2; d_call: NA; clone_size: NA; j_call: TRBJ1-5; cdr3_aa: CASSQGAGYQPQHF; cdr3_nt: TGTGCCAGCAGCCAAGGGGCGGGGTATCAGCCCCAGCATTTT